The sequence of this T cell receptor (beta chain) was determined in a study of shared clonotypes between healthy human individuals (dated by TCRdb to the early 2020s). For the study in its entirety: A couple of women and three men aged 18 to 49 years were included in the cohort. For each donor, CD4 naive and CD4 memory were each given three plates, CD8 naive was given two plates, and CD8 memory was given one plate. To estimate repertoire size and how much clonotype sharing occurs between individuals, the study deeply sequenced the blood TCR repertoires of roughly 5 healthy adults. Libraries were prepared and TCR repertoires were sequenced by different laboratories using diverse techniques, in order to increase sequencing depth and limit assay-specific biases. Leukapheresis yielded between about 0.9 and 8.9 billion PBMCs per donor.

Using the deep immunoSEQ assay, multiplex PCR amplified TCR CDR3 regions from genomic DNA. Extracted genomic DNA from each cell subset was spread evenly across all wells of several immunoSEQ 96-well plates, with each plate serving as a replicate. Each replicate PCR for sorted subsets received about 200 ng genomic DNA, equal to roughly 30,000 T cell genomes. Purified libraries were measured with a Qubit 3.0 fluorometer, size-checked on a Bioanalyzer 2100, and measured again with the KAPA Library Quantification kit. Each immunoSEQ 96-well plate was sequenced on its own single-read 150-cycle Illumina NextSeq 550 flow cell. The study's processing was this. Because only junctional sequences without quality scores were contained in the immunoSEQ output, filtering matching that applied to full-length reads could not be performed. Sequences were annotated with PyIR, a Python wrapper for IgBLAST v1.9, using IMGT germline references to assign V/J genes and CDR3. Reads with weak V/J assignments (E-value above 1e-6), missing CDR3, stop codons, out-of-frame junctions, or ambiguous translated residues were removed. V3J clonotypes were defined as sequences sharing the same inferred V gene, J gene, and CDR3 amino acid sequence. Percentage overlap between repertoires was computed as shared unique clonotypes divided by the size of the smaller repertoire. RTK rarefaction, the Chao1 estimator, and Recon v2.1 estimates of unobserved clonotypes were used to assess repertoire richness. For all TCRbeta clonotypes obtained by the gDNA method from several donors, generation probabilities were computed with OLGA. TCRdb carries this immuneACCESS record with in-frame sequences only. Its versions omit some clonotypes, under half of them owing to an unresolved V gene in the studies checked, with the rest unexplained. D and trimming come from the DNA, and the V and J calls and clone size come from that table. The sample includes 1 million to 1.2 million clones, with 77% observed a single time. In total, the top ten clones hold 0.7% to 0.95% of the sample.

A note on this clone: Its antigen remains unidentified. No much larger clone is present one base from it, and per-base qualities are unavailable.

Broader findings and caveats from the paper: Clonotypes shared by all four sorted-subset donors showed higher generation probabilities than non-shared clonotypes. Incomplete sequencing was indicated by rarefaction of sorted-subset datasets, despite the large sequencing depth. Estimated clonotype richness was generally larger for naive than for memory subsets. Pairwise subsampling indicated that sequencing depth was expected to affect the degree of clonotype sharing among donors. Across a handful of donors, approximately 4.6% of naive CD4, roughly 3.5% of naive CD8, about 2.3% of memory CD4, and about 0.4% of memory CD8 clonotypes were shared. Sampling was limited to blood, and TCR repertoires in tissue likely differ from TCR repertoires in blood. Because the study included a small number of donors, the genetic and exposure-history diversity represented was limited.

Donors were healthy HIV-negative adults with no recently reported acute infections or vaccinations. Every donor was a Caucasian adult residing in Nashville, Tennessee, USA. CD4+ T cells were enriched by magnetic negative selection; naive cells were then positively selected on CD45RA, and the negative fraction formed the memory subset. After blood collection by leukapheresis, PBMCs were isolated using Ficoll-Histopaque density gradient centrifugation and then cryopreserved in the vapor phase of liquid nitrogen. Purity and quantity of every magnetically sorted T cell population were checked by analytical flow cytometry. From each sorted fraction, genomic DNA was isolated and quantified by UV absorbance on a Nanodrop 2000c. The CDR3 measures 14 amino acids from cysteine to phenylalanine. Only the CDR3 portion is preserved as DNA: 42 bases, with reading frame beginning at the first base. At the junction V is shortened by 4 bases and J by 8 bases, with 15 bases in between. Sequences SGHTA (CDR1) and FQGTGA (CDR2) are obtained from the germline V gene.

This clonotype was sampled from a man younger than 35 in good health. Some clones in this sample may be carry-over from other donors' samples. The chain was built from TRBV7-3 and TRBJ2-1, with a weak D call of TRBD2 (6 bases match). Sequenced material: memory CD4+ T cells from PBMCs. The cell subset or site label of this sample denotes: CD45RA-negative fraction. The CDR3 region: CASSWGGGDDEQFF. The nucleotide sequence is TGTGCCAGCAGCTGGGGAGGAGGGGACGATGAGCAGTTCTTC.